What follows is one T cell receptor beta chain and its context. No antigen is known for it. This entry belongs to a study of T cells expressing NK-cell markers. Study results and limitations: In a few donors, these clonotypes also led the CD3+CD56-NKG2C+ fraction.

TCRdb re-analyzed the 5' RACE reads; it lists each CDR3 protein once, without DNA. The sample table sets out some 340,000 distinct CDR3 sequences. The sample was blood T cells: a sorted CD56 or NKG2C T cell subset, CD4+ or CD8+ T cells, or bulk PBMC T cells (not recorded which). The source is a man aged 18 to 70 in good health.

The CDR3 is CATSQTRSGGLQETQYF. This chain connects TRBV15 to TRBJ2-5; TCRdb's assignment of TRBD2 cannot be checked, as there is no DNA. There are 17 residues in the CDR3. Germline V gene sequence: CDR1 LNHNV, CDR2 YYDKDF (reference sequence).